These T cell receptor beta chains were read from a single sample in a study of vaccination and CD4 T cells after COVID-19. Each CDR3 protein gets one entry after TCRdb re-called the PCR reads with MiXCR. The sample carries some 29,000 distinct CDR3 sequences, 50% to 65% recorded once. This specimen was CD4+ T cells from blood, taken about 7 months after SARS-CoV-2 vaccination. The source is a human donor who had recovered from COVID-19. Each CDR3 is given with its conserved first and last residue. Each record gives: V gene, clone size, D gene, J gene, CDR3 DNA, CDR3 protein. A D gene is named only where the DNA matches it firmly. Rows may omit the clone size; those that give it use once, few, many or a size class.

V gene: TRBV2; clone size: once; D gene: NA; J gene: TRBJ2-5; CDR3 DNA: TGTGCCAGCAGTGAAGCCGTAACACGGGGGGCCCAAGAGACCCAGTACTTC; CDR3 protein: CASSEAVTRGAQETQYF
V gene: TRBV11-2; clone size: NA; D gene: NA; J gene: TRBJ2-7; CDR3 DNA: TGTGCCAGCAGCACCGACAGGTCCTACGAGCAGTACTTC; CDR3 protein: CASSTDRSYEQYF
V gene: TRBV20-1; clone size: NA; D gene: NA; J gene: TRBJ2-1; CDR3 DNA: TGCAGTGCTAGACTACTGGAAAATGAGCAGTTCTTC; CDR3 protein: CSARLLENEQFF
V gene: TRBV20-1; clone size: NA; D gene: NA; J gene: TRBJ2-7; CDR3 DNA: TGCAGTGCGAAGGAGGGGGGGGGTCCAGCCTACGAGCAGTACTTC; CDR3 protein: CSAKEGGGPAYEQYF
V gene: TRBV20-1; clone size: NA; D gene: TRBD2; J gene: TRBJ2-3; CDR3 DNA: TGCAGTGCTTTTACTAGCGGGAGTTCGGATACGCAGTATTTT; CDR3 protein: CSAFTSGSSDTQYF
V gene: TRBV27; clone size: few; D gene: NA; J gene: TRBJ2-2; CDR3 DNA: TGTGCCAGCAGTTTCGGCGGGGAGCTGTTTTTT; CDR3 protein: CASSFGGELFF
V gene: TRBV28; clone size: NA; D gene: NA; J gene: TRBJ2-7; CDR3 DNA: TGTGCCAGCAGTTTGTTGAGGTCAGGCCATTCCTACGAGCAGTACTTC; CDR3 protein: CASSLLRSGHSYEQYF
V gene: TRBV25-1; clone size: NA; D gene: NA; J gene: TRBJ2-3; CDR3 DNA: TGTGCCAGCAGTGAGGTCCGAGGCAGAGCGAGCGGGGATACGCAGTATTTT; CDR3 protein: CASSEVRGRASGDTQYF
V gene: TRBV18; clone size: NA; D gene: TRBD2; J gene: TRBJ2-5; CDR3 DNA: TGTGCCAGCTCACCACTACGGCGGGCGGGAGTACAAGAGACCCAGTACTTC; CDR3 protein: CASSPLRRAGVQETQYF
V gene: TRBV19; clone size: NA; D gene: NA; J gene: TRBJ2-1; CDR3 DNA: TGTGCCAGTAAGGCGGGGACCTACAATGAGCAGTTCTTC; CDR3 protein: CASKAGTYNEQFF
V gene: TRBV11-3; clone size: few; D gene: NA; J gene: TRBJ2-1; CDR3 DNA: TGTGCCAGCAGCTCAACCCCCGGGATCATCGATGAGCAGTTCTTC; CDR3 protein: CASSSTPGIIDEQFF
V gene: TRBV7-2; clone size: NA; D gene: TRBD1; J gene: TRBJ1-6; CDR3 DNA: TGTGCCAGCAGCATTGGGACAGGGGTTACGAATTCACCCCTCCACTTT; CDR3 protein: CASSIGTGVTNSPLHF
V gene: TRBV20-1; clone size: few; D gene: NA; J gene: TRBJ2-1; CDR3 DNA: TGCAGTGCTAGTAAGGGCTCCTACAATGAGCAGTTCTTC; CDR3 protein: CSASKGSYNEQFF
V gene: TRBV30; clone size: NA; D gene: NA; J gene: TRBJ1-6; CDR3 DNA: TGTGCCTGGAGTGTACTGGGGCAGACTAATTCACCCCTCCACTTT; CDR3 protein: CAWSVLGQTNSPLHF
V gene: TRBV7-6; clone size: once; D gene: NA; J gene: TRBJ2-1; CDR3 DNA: TGTGCCAGCAGCTTAAGAAGTCCTTACAATGAGCAGTTCTTC; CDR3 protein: CASSLRSPYNEQFF
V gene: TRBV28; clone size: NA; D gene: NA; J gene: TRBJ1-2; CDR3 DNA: TGTGCCAGCAGTTCCCTTCCGGGGGGTTTGGGCTACACCTTC; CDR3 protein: CASSSLPGGLGYTF
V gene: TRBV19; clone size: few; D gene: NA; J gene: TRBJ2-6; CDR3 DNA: TGTGCCAGTAGTACCCCAAAAAGGACAGGGGCCAACGTCCTGACTTTC; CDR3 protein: CASSTPKRTGANVLTF